The clone carrying this TCR beta chain was detected only once. Trimming pared 2 bases from V and 3 bases from J, leaving 17 bases between. The CDR3 spans 16 residues. CDR1 and CDR2 (germline): SGHTA, FQGTGA. This specimen comes from a study of blood T cell repertoires in COVID-19. Study context: Some COVID-19 samples were acute and others convalescent; all came from the United States, Italy and Spain.

Some clones are missing from TCRdb's copy, which holds only in-frame ones; the method was immunoSEQ multiplex PCR. The sample records about 220,000 clones, about 87% being singletons. The chain employs TRBV7-3 and TRBJ2-7, with TRBD1 as a possible D gene (7 bases). Sequenced input: PBMCs or T cells enriched from blood (not recorded which). This sequence originates from a woman in her thirties who had recovered from COVID-19. The CDR3 sequence is CASSLLTGGGYYEQYF. DNA of the CDR3: TGTGCCAGCAGCTTACTTACTGGAGGGGGCTACTACGAGCAGTACTTC.